This entry describes one TCR beta chain. Additional DNA sequences in this sample encode the identical CDR3. These data originate in a study of blood T cell repertoires in COVID-19. Across the whole study: The cDNA or gDNA used as material had been derived from T cells, B-cell-depleted T cells, or PBMCs.

Looked up from germline, CDR1 is KGHSH and CDR2 is LQKENI. Trimming took 2 bases from V and 2 from J; bases not matched to a gene: 12. This CDR3 is 18 amino acids long. Enrollment of patients from Seattle took place during active infection, with longitudinal follow-up. The assay was immunoSEQ multiplex PCR, and TCRdb's table has in-frame clones only and misses some. The sample holds 150,000 to 200,000 clones; around 79% are singletons and the top ten take roughly 5.7%. This sequence originates from a woman in her forties with COVID-19, enrolled during active disease. The chain links TRBV18 to TRBJ1-5; 7 bases map to TRBD1. The sequenced sample was peripheral blood. CDR3 protein: CASSPFMARDRGNQPQHF. The CDR3, as DNA: TGTGCCAGCTCACCATTTATGGCCCGGGACAGAGGCAATCAGCCCCAGCATTTT.